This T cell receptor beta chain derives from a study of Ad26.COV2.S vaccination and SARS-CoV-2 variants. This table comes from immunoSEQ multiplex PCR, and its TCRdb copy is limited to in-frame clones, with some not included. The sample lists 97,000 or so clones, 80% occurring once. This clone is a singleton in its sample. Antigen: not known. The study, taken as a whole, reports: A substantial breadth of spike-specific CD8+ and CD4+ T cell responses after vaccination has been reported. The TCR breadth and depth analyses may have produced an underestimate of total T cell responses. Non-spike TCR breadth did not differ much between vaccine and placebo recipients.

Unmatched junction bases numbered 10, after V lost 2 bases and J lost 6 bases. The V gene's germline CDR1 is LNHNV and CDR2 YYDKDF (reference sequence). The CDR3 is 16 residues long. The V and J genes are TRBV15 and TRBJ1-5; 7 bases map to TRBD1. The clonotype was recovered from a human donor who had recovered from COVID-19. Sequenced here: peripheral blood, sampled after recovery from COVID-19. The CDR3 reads CATSRSGRQGGQPQHF. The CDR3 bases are TGTGCCACCAGCAGAAGTGGTCGACAGGGTGGTCAGCCCCAGCATTTT.